This T cell receptor beta chain was obtained from a study of response to subunit inactivated influenza vaccine. Concerning this clonotype itself: What it binds is not known. Its ends do not fully match the called genes, so a read error is possible.

Germline V CDR1 and CDR2: DFQATT, SNEGSKA (reference sequence). The CDR3 spans 15 residues. TCRdb reanalysed the RT-PCR reads using MiXCR and keeps one entry per CDR3 protein. The sample has 250,000 to 350,000 distinct CDR3 sequences, approximately 23% seen once. Whole-study findings and limits: Only a handful of new T cells, the authors suggested, are recruited with each seasonal influenza vaccination.

This chain connects TRBV20-1 to TRBJ2-3; 8 nucleotides align to TRBD2. The material sequenced was PBMCs from blood, taken 21 months after vaccination. This receptor was taken from a man between 50 and 75 years old who received an inactivated influenza vaccine. The CDR3 spells CSARDRGWGLDTRYF. CDR3 DNA: TGCAGTGCTAGAGATAGGGGTTGGGGACTAGATACGCGGTATTTT.